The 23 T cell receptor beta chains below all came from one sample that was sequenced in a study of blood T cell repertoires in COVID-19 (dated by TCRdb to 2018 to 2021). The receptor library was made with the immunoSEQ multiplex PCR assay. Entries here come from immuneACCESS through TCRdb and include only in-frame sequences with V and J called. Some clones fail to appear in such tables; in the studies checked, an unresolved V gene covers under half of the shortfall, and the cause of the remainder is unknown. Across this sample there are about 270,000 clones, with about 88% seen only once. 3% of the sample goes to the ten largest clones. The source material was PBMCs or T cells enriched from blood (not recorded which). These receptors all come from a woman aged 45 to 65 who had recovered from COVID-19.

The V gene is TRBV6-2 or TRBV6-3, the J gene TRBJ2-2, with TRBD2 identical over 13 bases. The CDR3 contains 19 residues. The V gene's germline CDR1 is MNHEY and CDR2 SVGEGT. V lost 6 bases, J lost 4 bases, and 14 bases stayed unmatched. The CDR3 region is CASSPTSGRTWGSTGELFF. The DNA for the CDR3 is TGTGCCAGCAGCCCGACTAGCGGGAGGACATGGGGGAGCACCGGGGAGCTGTTTTTT.

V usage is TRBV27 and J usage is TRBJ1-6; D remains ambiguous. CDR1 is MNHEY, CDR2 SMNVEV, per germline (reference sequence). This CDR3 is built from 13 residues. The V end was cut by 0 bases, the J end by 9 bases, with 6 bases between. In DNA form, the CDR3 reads TGTGCCAGCAGTTTATCCCTCGGTTCACCCCTCCACTTT. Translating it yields CASSLSLGSPLHF.

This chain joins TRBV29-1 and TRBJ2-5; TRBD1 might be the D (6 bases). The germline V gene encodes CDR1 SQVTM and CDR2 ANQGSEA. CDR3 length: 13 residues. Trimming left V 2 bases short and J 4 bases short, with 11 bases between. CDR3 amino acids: CSVEPTGRETQYF. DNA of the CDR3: TGCAGCGTTGAACCTACAGGGCGAGAGACCCAGTACTTC.

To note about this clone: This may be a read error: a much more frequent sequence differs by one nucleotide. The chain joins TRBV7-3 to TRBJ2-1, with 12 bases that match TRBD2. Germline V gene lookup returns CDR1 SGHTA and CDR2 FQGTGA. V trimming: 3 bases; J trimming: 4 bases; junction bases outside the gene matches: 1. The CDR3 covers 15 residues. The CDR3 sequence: CASSFTSGRYNEQFF. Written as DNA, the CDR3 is TGTGCCAGCAGCTTTACTAGCGGGAGGTACAATGAGCAGTTCTTC.

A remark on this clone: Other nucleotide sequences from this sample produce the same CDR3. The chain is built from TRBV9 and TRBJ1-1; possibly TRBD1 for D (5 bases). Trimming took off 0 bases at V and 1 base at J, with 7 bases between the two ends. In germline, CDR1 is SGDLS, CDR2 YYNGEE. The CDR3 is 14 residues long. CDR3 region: CASSVGGQNTEAFF. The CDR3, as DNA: TGTGCCAGCAGCGTAGGGGGCCAGAACACTGAAGCTTTCTTT.

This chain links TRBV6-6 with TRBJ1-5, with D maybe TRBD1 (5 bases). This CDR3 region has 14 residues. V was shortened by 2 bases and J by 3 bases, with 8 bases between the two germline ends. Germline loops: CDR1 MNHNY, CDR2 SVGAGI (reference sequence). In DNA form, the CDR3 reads TGTGCCAGCAGTTACGACAGTTACAATCAGCCCCAGCATTTT. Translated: CASSYDSYNQPQHF.

The CDR3 loop is CASSAGLAGAETQYF. CDR3 coding DNA: TGCGCCAGCAGCGCGGGACTAGCGGGAGCAGAGACCCAGTACTTC. The chain has TRBV5-1 and TRBJ2-5; 14 nucleotides match TRBD2. This CDR3 region has 15 residues. Germline V lookup: CDR1 SGHRS, CDR2 YFSETQ. V dropped 4 bases and J dropped 4; count of bases not matched to a gene: 3. Filled out from reference TRBV5-1 and TRBJ2-5, the complete variable domain reads KAGVTQTPRYLIKTRGQQVTLSCSPISGHRSVSWYQQTPGQGLQFLFEYFSETQRNKGNFPGRFSGRQFSNSRSEMNVSTLELGDSALYLCASSAGLAGAETQYFGPGTRLLVL.

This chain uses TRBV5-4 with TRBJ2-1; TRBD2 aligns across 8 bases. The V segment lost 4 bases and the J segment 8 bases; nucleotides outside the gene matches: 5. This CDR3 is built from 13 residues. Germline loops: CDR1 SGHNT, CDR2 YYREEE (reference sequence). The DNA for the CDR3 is TGTGCCAGCAGCCCTCAGCGGGAGTATGAGCAGTTCTTC. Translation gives CASSPQREYEQFF. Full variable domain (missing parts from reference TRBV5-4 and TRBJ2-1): ETGVTQSPTHLIKTRGQQVTLRCSSQSGHNTVSWYQQALGQGPQFIFQYYREEENGRGNFPPRFSGLQFPNYSSELNVNALELDDSALYLCASSPQREYEQFFGPGTRLTVL.

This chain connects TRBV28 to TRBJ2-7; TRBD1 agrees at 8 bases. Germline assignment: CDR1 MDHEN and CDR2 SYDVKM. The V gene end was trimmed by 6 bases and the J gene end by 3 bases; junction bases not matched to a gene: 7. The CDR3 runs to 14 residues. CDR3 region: CASRSTGVYYEQYF. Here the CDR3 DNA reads TGTGCCAGCAGGTCGACAGGGGTTTACTACGAGCAGTACTTC.

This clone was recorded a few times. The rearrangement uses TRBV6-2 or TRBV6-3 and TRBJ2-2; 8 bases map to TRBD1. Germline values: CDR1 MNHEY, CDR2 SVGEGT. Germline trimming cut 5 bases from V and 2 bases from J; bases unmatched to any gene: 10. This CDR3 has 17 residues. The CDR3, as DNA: TGTGCCAGCAGTCAAGAAGGGACAGGTCGAAACACCGGGGAGCTGTTTTTT. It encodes CASSQEGTGRNTGELFF.

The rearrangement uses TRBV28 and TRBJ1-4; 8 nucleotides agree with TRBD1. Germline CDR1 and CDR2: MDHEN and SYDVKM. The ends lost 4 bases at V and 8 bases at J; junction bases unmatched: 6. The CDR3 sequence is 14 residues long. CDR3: CASSSDRVGEKLFF. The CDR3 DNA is TGTGCCAGCAGTTCGGACAGGGTGGGCGAAAAACTGTTTTTT. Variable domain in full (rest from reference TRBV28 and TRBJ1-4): DVKVTQSSRYLVKRTGEKVFLECVQDMDHENMFWYRQDPGLGLRLIYFSYDVKMKEKGDIPEGYSVSREKKERFSLILESASTNQTSMYLCASSSDRVGEKLFFGSGTQLSVL.

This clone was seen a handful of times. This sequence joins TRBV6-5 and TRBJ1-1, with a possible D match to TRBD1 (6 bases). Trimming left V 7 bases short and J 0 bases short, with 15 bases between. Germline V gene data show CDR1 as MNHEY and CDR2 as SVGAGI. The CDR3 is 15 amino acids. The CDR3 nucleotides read TGTGCCAGCACCTCGGGACATAACTTGAACACTGAAGCTTTCTTT. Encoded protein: CASTSGHNLNTEAFF.

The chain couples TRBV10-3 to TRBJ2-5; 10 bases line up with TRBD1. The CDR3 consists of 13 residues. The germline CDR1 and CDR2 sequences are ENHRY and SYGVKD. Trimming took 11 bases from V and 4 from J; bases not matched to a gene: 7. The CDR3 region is CAVRQGATETQYF. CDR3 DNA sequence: TGTGCCGTAAGACAGGGGGCTACAGAGACCCAGTACTTC.

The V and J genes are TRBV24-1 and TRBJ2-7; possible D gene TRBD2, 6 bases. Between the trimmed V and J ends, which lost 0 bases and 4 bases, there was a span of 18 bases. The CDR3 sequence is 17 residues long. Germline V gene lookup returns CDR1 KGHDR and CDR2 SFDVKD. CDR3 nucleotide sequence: TGTGCCACCAGTGATTTGATCGTTGGGAGGACCGAATACGAGCAGTACTTC. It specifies CATSDLIVGRTEYEQYF.

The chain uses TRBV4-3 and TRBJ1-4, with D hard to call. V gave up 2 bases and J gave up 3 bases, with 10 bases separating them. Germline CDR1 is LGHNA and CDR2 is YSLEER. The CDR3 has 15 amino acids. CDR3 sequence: CASSQTVSANEKLFF. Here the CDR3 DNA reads TGCGCCAGCAGCCAAACAGTCTCTGCTAATGAAAAACTGTTTTTT.

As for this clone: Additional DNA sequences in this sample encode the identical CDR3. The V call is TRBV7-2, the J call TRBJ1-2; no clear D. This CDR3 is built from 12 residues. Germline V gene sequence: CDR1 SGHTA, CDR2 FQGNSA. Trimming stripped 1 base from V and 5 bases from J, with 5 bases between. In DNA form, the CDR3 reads TGTGCCAGCAGCTTAGGCAGATATGGCTACACCTTC. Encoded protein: CASSLGRYGYTF.

The CDR3 nucleotides are TGCAGCGTCCAGACAGAAGAAGCTTTCTTT. Translation gives CSVQTEEAFF. The V and J genes are TRBV29-1 and TRBJ1-1, with D perhaps matching TRBD1 (5 bases). The CDR3 sequence is 10 residues long. Germline CDR1 and CDR2: SQVTM and ANQGSEA. The V end lost 6 bases, the J end lost 8 bases, and 10 bases lay between the germline ends.

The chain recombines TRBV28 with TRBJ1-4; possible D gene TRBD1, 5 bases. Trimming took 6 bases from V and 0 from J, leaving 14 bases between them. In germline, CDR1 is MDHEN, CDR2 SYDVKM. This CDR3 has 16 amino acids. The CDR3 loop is CASREETDTTNEKLFF. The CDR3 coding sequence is TGTGCCAGCAGGGAAGAAACGGACACAACTAATGAAAAACTGTTTTTT.

DNA of the CDR3: TGTGCCAGCAGTCTTCCCAGGGGGACTAATGAAAAACTGTTTTTT. This codes for CASSLPRGTNEKLFF. The chain links TRBV28 to TRBJ1-4; 7 nucleotides agree with TRBD1. J was trimmed by 2 bases and V by 5 bases; bases with no gene match: 5. The CDR3 consists of 15 residues. Germline CDR1 and CDR2: MDHEN and SYDVKM.

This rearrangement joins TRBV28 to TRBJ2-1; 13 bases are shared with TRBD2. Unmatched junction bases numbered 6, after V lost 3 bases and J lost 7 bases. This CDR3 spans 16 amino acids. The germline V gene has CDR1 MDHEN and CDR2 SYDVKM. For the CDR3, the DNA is TGTGCCAGCAGTTTCGAGAGGACTAGCGGGAGTAATGAGCAGTTCTTC. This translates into CASSFERTSGSNEQFF.

In DNA, the CDR3 is TGTGCCAGCAGAGAAGAGGTCGGGGGGTCGAGCTATGGCTACACCTTC. It yields the protein CASREEVGGSSYGYTF. The genes are TRBV7-9 and TRBJ1-2, with a weak D call TRBD1 (5 bases). The V end was cut by 6 bases, the J end by 4 bases, with 21 bases between. The V gene's germline CDR1 is SEHNR and CDR2 FQNEAQ (reference sequence). This CDR3 spans 16 amino acids.

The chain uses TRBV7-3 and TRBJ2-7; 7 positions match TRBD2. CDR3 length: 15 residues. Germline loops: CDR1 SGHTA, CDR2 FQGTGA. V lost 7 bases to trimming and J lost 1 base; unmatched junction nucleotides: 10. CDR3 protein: CASKLTGAGSYEQYF. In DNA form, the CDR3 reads TGTGCCAGCAAATTAACGGGAGCGGGGTCCTACGAGCAGTACTTC.

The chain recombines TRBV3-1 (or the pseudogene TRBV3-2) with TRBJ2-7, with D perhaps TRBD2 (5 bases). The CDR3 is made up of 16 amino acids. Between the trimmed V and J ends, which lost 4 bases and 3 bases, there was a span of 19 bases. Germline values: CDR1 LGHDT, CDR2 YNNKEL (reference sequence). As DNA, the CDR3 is TGTGCCAGCAGCCGAGAAGCCATGACTAAGGACTACGAGCAGTACTTC. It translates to CASSREAMTKDYEQYF.